The 26 T cell receptor beta chains in this list originate from one sample, sequenced in a study of T cells after yellow fever vaccination. TCRdb reprocessed the 5' RACE reads via MiXCR and lists one record per CDR3 protein. The sample shows about 320,000 distinct CDR3 sequences, 3.5% to 4.5% of them seen only once. Sequencing used PBMCs, obtained 15 days after the yellow fever booster vaccination. These TCRs come from a man aged 18 to 35 who received the YFV17D yellow fever vaccine.

This clonotype was counted between two and nine times. Its ends do not fully match the called genes, so a read error is possible. CDR3 loop: CATDGAGGQGTQYF. The CDR3 DNA reads TGTGCCACCGATGGGGCCGGGGGTCAAGGGACCCAGTACTTC. V usage is TRBV19 and J usage is TRBJ2-5; a weak D match, TRBD2 (6 bases). The germline V gene encodes CDR1 LNHDA and CDR2 SQIVND (reference sequence). CDR3 size: 14 residues.

This clonotype has at least ten counts. This rearrangement joins TRBV27 to TRBJ1-5; D gene unclear. CDR1 MNHEY and CDR2 SMNVEV come from the germline V gene (reference sequence). This CDR3 is 15 amino acids long. Trimming shortened V by 4 bases and J by 7 bases, and 17 bases separated the two germline ends. The CDR3 loop is CASSSINGVGQPQHF. CDR3 DNA sequence: TGTGCCAGCAGTTCAATAAACGGGGTCGGGCAGCCCCAGCATTTT.

This clonotype was observed a handful of times. The chain carries TRBV7-9 and TRBJ1-6, with TRBD1 as a possible D gene (6 bases). V was cut by 7 bases and J by 10 bases, with 14 bases left in between. The CDR3 is 13 residues long. CDR1 SEHNR and CDR2 FQNEAQ come from the germline V gene (reference sequence). The CDR3 DNA reads TGTGCCAGCACCCAGGGGAGGGTATCACCCCTCCACTTT. Translating gives CASTQGRVSPLHF.

This clonotype has a count of ten or more. The gene calls are TRBV7-9 and TRBJ2-3; 7 positions agree with TRBD1. CDR3 length equals 20 residues. V trimming: 5 bases; J trimming: 0 bases; junction bases outside the gene matches: 20. CDR1 is SEHNR and CDR2 is FQNEAQ in the germline V gene (reference sequence). The CDR3 sequence: CASSLPVTGQVTTSTDTQYF. DNA for the CDR3: TGTGCCAGCAGCCTCCCAGTAACCGGACAGGTTACTACTAGCACAGATACGCAGTATTTT. The full variable domain, with the rest looked up from reference TRBV7-9 and TRBJ2-3, is DTGVSQNPRHKITKRGQNVTFRCDPISEHNRLYWYRQTLGQGPEFLTYFQNEAQLEKSRLLSDRFSAERPKGSFSTLEIQRTEQGDSAMYLCASSLPVTGQVTTSTDTQYFGPGTRLTVL.

This clonotype was detected many times. This rearrangement joins TRBV5-1 to TRBJ2-1; TRBD2 agrees at 7 bases. This CDR3 has 15 residues. Germline V gene sequence: CDR1 SGHRS, CDR2 YFSETQ. The junction had 9 bases not matched to a gene; V was cut back by 0 bases and J by 9 bases. The CDR3 sequence is CASSLGSGERGEQFF. The CDR3, as DNA: TGCGCCAGCAGCTTGGGAAGCGGGGAGCGGGGTGAGCAGTTCTTC.

This clonotype was counted only a few times. The chain has TRBV5-6 and TRBJ1-6; D gene ambiguous. Trimming removed 4 bases at V and 3 bases at J, with 11 bases between. The CDR3 spans 15 residues. Germline V gene data show CDR1 as SGHDT and CDR2 as YYEEEE. CDR3 nucleotide sequence: TGTGCCAGCAGCGGACCGGGCCTCTATAATTCACCCCTCCACTTT. Protein: CASSGPGLYNSPLHF. Based on the CDR3 plus reference TRBV5-6 and TRBJ1-6, the full variable domain is DAGVTQSPTHLIKTRGQQVTLRCSPKSGHDTVSWYQQALGQGPQFIFQYYEEEERQRGNFPDRFSGHQFPNYSSELNVNALLLGDSALYLCASSGPGLYNSPLHFGNGTRLTVT.

This clonotype was seen a handful of times. This chain joins TRBV24-1 and TRBJ2-5; D perhaps matches TRBD1 (7 bases). CDR3 length: 14 amino acids. Germline lookup yields CDR1 KGHDR and CDR2 SFDVKD. V gave up 5 bases and J gave up 4 bases, with 13 bases separating them. CDR3: CATSARGAGETQYF. DNA of the CDR3: TGTGCCACCAGTGCCAGGGGGGCGGGAGAGACCCAGTACTTC.

The table lists this clonotype with many counts. The chain is built from TRBV4-2 and TRBJ2-7, with 11 bases that match TRBD2. The CDR3 runs 14 residues. CDR1 and CDR2 from the germline V gene are LGHNA and YNFKEQ. The trim removed 6 bases at V and 5 bases at J, leaving 6 bases unmatched. The CDR3 nucleotides are TGTGCCAGCAGTACTCTAGCGGGGGGAGACGAGCAGTACTTC. Its translation: CASSTLAGGDEQYF.

The rearrangement uses TRBV5-1 and TRBJ2-7, with a tentative D call TRBD2 (5 bases). This CDR3 spans 17 amino acids. Trimming removed 0 bases from V and 6 bases from J, with 22 bases in between. The germline V gene has CDR1 SGHRS and CDR2 YFSETQ. For the CDR3, the DNA is TGCGCCAGCAGCTTGGGGGCCGGCAGCCAGCTTGGAGGCGAGCAGTACGTC. It encodes CASSLGAGSQLGGEQYV.

This chain joins TRBV20-1 and TRBJ1-3, with TRBD1 identical over 8 bases. Losses at the gene ends were 0 bases for V and 0 bases for J; bases not matched to a gene: 13. There are 19 residues in the CDR3. CDR1 DFQATT and CDR2 SNEGSKA come from the germline V gene (reference sequence). The CDR3 DNA follows: TGCAGTGCTAGAGAAAACCCGAAGACAGGGGATTCCTCTGGAAACACCATATATTTT. Translating gives CSARENPKTGDSSGNTIYF.

The rearrangement links TRBV12-3 or TRBV12-4 to TRBJ1-5; no definite D call. The CDR3 runs to 12 residues. The V end lost 1 base, the J end lost 9 bases, and 7 bases lay between the germline ends. CDR3 region: CASSLVKTPQHF. CDR3 nucleotide sequence: TGTGCCAGCAGTTTAGTGAAGACGCCCCAGCATTTT.

The rearrangement links TRBV9 to TRBJ2-5, with 8 bases that match TRBD1. The CDR3 has 14 residues. The germline CDR1 and CDR2 sequences are SGDLS and YYNGEE. V was pared by 2 bases and J by 4 bases, with 4 bases of the junction left unmatched. CDR3 amino acids: CASSVGQGAETQYF. The CDR3 bases are TGTGCCAGCAGCGTGGGGCAGGGGGCAGAGACCCAGTACTTC. Combining the CDR3 with reference TRBV9 and TRBJ2-5 gives the whole variable domain DSGVTQTPKHLITATGQRVTLRCSPRSGDLSVYWYQQSLDQGLQFLIQYYNGEERAKGNILERFSAQQFPDLHSELNLSSLELGDSALYFCASSVGQGAETQYFGPGTRLLVL.

This clonotype has a count of ten or more. The V call is TRBV4-1, the J call TRBJ1-1; a possible D gene is TRBD1 (5 bases). Trimming removed 1 base at V and 9 bases at J, with 18 bases between. The CDR3 is 15 residues long. The V gene's germline CDR1 is MGHRA and CDR2 YSYEKL. As DNA, the CDR3 is TGCGCCAGCAGCCAAGGGGACGGTCAACCTCGGAAAGCTTTCTTT. This sequence encodes CASSQGDGQPRKAFF.

This chain uses TRBV7-9 with TRBJ2-2, with D unclear. The length of the CDR3 is 17 residues. V was shortened by 1 base and J by 1 base, with 13 bases between the two germline ends. Germline V gene data show CDR1 as SEHNR and CDR2 as FQNEAQ (reference sequence). CDR3 in amino acids: CASSLGQITLNTGELFF. The CDR3 DNA reads TGTGCCAGCAGCTTAGGCCAGATAACCTTGAACACCGGGGAGCTGTTTTTT.

Concerning this clonotype: A read error is possible here, since a much larger clone lies one base away. This chain joins TRBV29-1 and TRBJ1-4; a weak D match, TRBD1 (5 bases). The CDR3 runs to 15 residues. CDR1 is SQVTM, CDR2 ANQGSEA, per germline. DNA of the CDR3: TGCAGCGCTGAAGATCCGTGGGCAGGGCCCGAAAAACTGTTTTTT. It specifies CSAEDPWAGPEKLFF. Drawing the rest from reference TRBV29-1 and TRBJ1-4, the complete variable domain is SAVISQKPSRDICQRGTSLTIQCQVDSQVTMMFWYRQQPGQSLTLIATANQGSEATYESGFVIDKFPISRPNLTFSTLTVSNMSPEDSSIYLCSAEDPWAGPEKLFFGSGTQLSVL.

This clonotype was seen repeatedly, ten times or more. The gene calls are TRBV29-1 and TRBJ2-2, with D unclear. Trimming stripped 1 base from V and 2 bases from J, with 8 bases between. Germline CDR1 reads SQVTM; CDR2 reads ANQGSEA. CDR3 length: 14 residues. Written as DNA, the CDR3 is TGCAGCGTTGAAGTTCGGCGCAACACCGGGGAGCTGTTTTTT. Amino acids: CSVEVRRNTGELFF.

This clonotype appeared many times. This rearrangement joins TRBV10-3 to TRBJ2-1; 10 positions agree with TRBD1. The CDR3 has 13 residues. V lost 6 bases to trimming and J lost 8 bases; unmatched junction nucleotides: 4. CDR1 is ENHRY and CDR2 is SYGVKD in the germline V gene. CDR3 in DNA: TGTGCCATCAGAGGGACAGGGGACCATGAGCAGTTCTTC. Protein product: CAIRGTGDHEQFF.

This chain links TRBV20-1 with TRBJ1-2, with D maybe TRBD1 (5 bases). This CDR3 contains 13 residues. Trimming pared 6 bases from V and 3 bases from J, leaving 14 bases between. Germline V gene lookup returns CDR1 DFQATT and CDR2 SNEGSKA (reference sequence). CDR3: CSAWARGDYGYTF. The CDR3, as DNA: TGCAGTGCCTGGGCACGGGGGGACTATGGCTACACCTTC.

Regarding this clonotype: Since a much larger clone is just one base distant, this may be a read error. This chain's CDR3 is CASSTKTSGGAHEQFF. DNA for the CDR3: TGTGCCAGCAGCACAAAAACTAGCGGGGGGGCTCATGAGCAGTTCTTC. The V call is TRBV21-1, the J call TRBJ2-1; the D call of TRBD2 is as the table states it, not checked on the DNA. TRBV21-1 is a recognized pseudogene. This CDR3 spans 16 amino acids.

The table lists this clonotype with many counts. The chain carries TRBV27 and TRBJ1-5; 7 nucleotides match TRBD1. This CDR3 is built from 17 residues. From germline, CDR1 is MNHEY and CDR2 SMNVEV (reference sequence). J lost 1 base, V lost 8 bases, and 14 bases had no gene match. CDR3 nucleotide sequence: TGTGCCAGCGGGGCGAGACAGGGTTTCCGGAGCAATCAGCCCCAGCATTTT. The encoded protein is CASGARQGFRSNQPQHF.

The chain combines TRBV10-3 with TRBJ2-5; D possibly corresponds to TRBD1 (6 bases). Germline V CDR1 and CDR2: ENHRY, SYGVKD. V shed 3 bases and J shed 5 bases, with 22 bases lying between them. The CDR3 totals 17 residues. CDR3 amino acids: CAISDDGTRGIVETQYF. CDR3 DNA sequence: TGTGCCATCAGTGATGATGGGACACGGGGAATAGTTGAGACCCAGTACTTC.

The J gene is TRBJ2-7, the V gene TRBV27; 9 nucleotides match TRBD1. Per the germline V gene, CDR1 is MNHEY and CDR2 is SMNVEV (reference sequence). This CDR3 has 13 amino acids. Trimming took 4 bases from V and 7 from J; bases not matched to a gene: 5. In nucleotides, the CDR3 is TGTGCCAGCAGTTGGACAGGGGCAGGTGAGCAGTACTTC. Amino acids: CASSWTGAGEQYF.

The sample holds many counts of this clonotype. This chain uses TRBV28 with TRBJ2-1; D not resolved. Germline V gene data show CDR1 as MDHEN and CDR2 as SYDVKM. The CDR3 is 12 amino acids. Trimming took off 8 bases at V and 4 bases at J, with 9 bases between the two ends. The CDR3 nucleotides are TGTGCCAGCGGTGACGGTTACAATGAGCAGTTCTTC. Its translation is CASGDGYNEQFF.

This clonotype appeared many times. This rearrangement joins TRBV6-6 to TRBJ1-1; D unresolved. The germline CDR1 and CDR2 sequences are MNHNY and SVGAGI (reference sequence). Deletions cut 6 bases from V and 8 bases from J, with 13 bases between. This CDR3 spans 12 amino acids. This chain's CDR3 is CASRRTDPEAFF. The CDR3, as DNA: TGTGCCAGCAGACGGACGGACCCAGAAGCTTTCTTT.

This clonotype was found a few times. The chain joins TRBV7-2 to TRBJ2-4, with 8 positions matching TRBD2. CDR3 length: 17 amino acids. Looked up from germline, CDR1 is SGHTA and CDR2 is FQGNSA. V gave up 5 bases and J gave up 5 bases; unmatched junction bases: 14. The CDR3 loop is CASSLPSGGPRQNIQYF. For the CDR3, the DNA is TGTGCCAGCAGCCTACCCTCGGGGGGGCCTCGCCAAAACATTCAGTACTTC.

This clonotype was counted between two and nine times. The chain has TRBV18 and TRBJ2-7; D is perhaps TRBD2 (6 bases). The CDR3 runs to 14 residues. The V and J ends lost 4 bases and 5 bases respectively, with 15 bases between them. Germline-derived CDR1 and CDR2 are KGHSH and LQKENI. CDR3: CASSLLPGVNEQYF. The CDR3 DNA reads as TGTGCCAGCTCACTTTTACCGGGGGTCAACGAGCAGTACTTC.